These 26 T cell receptor beta chains originate from one sample sequenced in a study of radiation and T cells in renal cell carcinoma. Here immunoSEQ multiplex PCR was the method, and the copy in TCRdb shows in-frame clones only, minus some. The sample includes 120,000 to 150,000 clones, approximately 86% seen only once; the top ten take around a sixth. Time point specified: blood 4 weeks post-SBRT, at nephrectomy. The treatment was: 15 Gy SBRT to primary tumor, nephrectomy 4 weeks later. This material consisted of blood, taken from a patient whose treatment included radiotherapy and nephrectomy. All receptors derive from a woman aged 50 to 60 with renal cell carcinoma.

The chain joins TRBV5-4 to TRBJ1-1, with TRBD1 matching over 9 bases. CDR1 and CDR2 (germline): SGHNT, YYREEE (reference sequence). The CDR3 consists of 14 residues. Germline trimming cut 3 bases from V and 5 bases from J; bases unmatched to any gene: 5. In DNA form, the CDR3 reads TGTGCCAGCAGCTCCGCGGACAGGGGAACTGAAGCTTTCTTT. Translation: CASSSADRGTEAFF.

The chain employs TRBV11-3 and TRBJ2-1; D ambiguous. The germline V gene has CDR1 SGHNT and CDR2 YENEEA. The CDR3 runs to 14 residues. Trimming removed 2 bases from V and 5 bases from J, with 10 bases in between. The CDR3 protein is CASSLIHNDNEQFF. In nucleotides, the CDR3 is TGTGCCAGCAGCTTAATTCACAACGACAATGAGCAGTTCTTC.

V gene TRBV5-6 combines with J gene TRBJ2-3; D might be TRBD2 (7 bases). V shed 5 bases and J shed 4 bases, with 17 bases lying between them. This CDR3 region has 15 residues. Germline V gene data show CDR1 as SGHDT and CDR2 as YYEEEE. The chain's CDR3 is CASRRRGGEADTQYF. Here the CDR3 DNA reads TGTGCCAGCAGACGGAGGGGGGGAGAGGCAGATACGCAGTATTTT.

V usage is TRBV4-3 and J usage is TRBJ2-7; D gene unclear. From germline, CDR1 is LGHNA and CDR2 YSLEER. The CDR3 is made up of 14 amino acids. V lost 1 base and J lost 4, with 11 bases in between. CDR3 sequence: CASSQGLGPYEQYF. The CDR3 nucleotides are TGCGCCAGCAGCCAAGGCCTGGGCCCATACGAGCAGTACTTC.

The chain uses TRBV25-1 and TRBJ2-5; D is unclear. The length of the CDR3 is 15 residues. In germline, CDR1 is MGHDK, CDR2 SYGVNS. V shed 3 bases and J shed 3 bases, with 14 bases lying between them. This CDR3 reads CASSDPGLGKETQYF. DNA for the CDR3: TGTGCCAGCAGTGATCCCGGGTTGGGGAAAGAGACCCAGTACTTC.

The genes are TRBV5-6 and TRBJ2-2, with 11 bases lining up with TRBD1. The V and J ends lost 5 bases and 7 bases, in that order; junction bases with no gene match: 7. The germline V gene encodes CDR1 SGHDT and CDR2 YYEEEE. This CDR3 has 15 amino acids. DNA of the CDR3: TGTGCCAGCAGAAAGGGACAGGGGGTGGTCGGGGAGCTGTTTTTT. Protein: CASRKGQGVVGELFF.

In its sample, this clone was seen a few times. The J gene is TRBJ1-1, the V gene TRBV10-3; no clear D. V was trimmed by 2 bases and J by 4 bases, leaving 11 bases between them. The CDR3 loop spans 14 amino acids. Germline CDR1 ENHRY, CDR2 SYGVKD. The CDR3 DNA is TGTGCCATCAGTGAGCGGACGGTAGGCACTGAAGCTTTCTTT. Translated, it gives CAISERTVGTEAFF.

This chain connects TRBV11-1 to TRBJ2-2; no definite D call. V lost 7 bases and J 2 bases, leaving 2 bases between the germline ends. Germline V CDR1 and CDR2: SGHAT, FQDESV (reference sequence). The CDR3 consists of 11 residues. The CDR3 nucleotides read TGTGCCAGCACAAACACCGGGGAGCTGTTTTTT. Amino acids: CASTNTGELFF.

The chain couples TRBV18 to TRBJ2-3; D call uncertain. Germline lookup yields CDR1 KGHSH and CDR2 LQKENI. Trimming removed 4 bases from V and 4 bases from J, with 12 bases in between. CDR3 length equals 14 residues. CDR3 DNA: TGTGCCAGCTCACGGGATAGTTCCTCAGATACGCAGTATTTT. The encoded protein is CASSRDSSSDTQYF.

J is TRBJ1-2 and V is TRBV6-6, with D tentatively TRBD1 (5 bases). The CDR3 extends over 15 amino acids. Germline lookup yields CDR1 MNHNY and CDR2 SVGAGI (reference sequence). Trimming took 2 bases from V and 2 from J, leaving 12 bases between them. CDR3 region: CASSYRHAGNYGYTF. CDR3 in DNA: TGTGCCAGCAGTTACCGGCATGCAGGGAACTATGGCTACACCTTC.

J is TRBJ2-7 and V is TRBV19; TRBD1 is a possible D gene (5 bases). The CDR3 runs 16 residues. Trimming removed 5 bases from V and 5 bases from J, with 22 bases in between. The germline CDR1 and CDR2 sequences are LNHDA and SQIVND (reference sequence). CDR3 sequence: CASSDRQPDSVDEQYF. Here the CDR3 DNA reads TGTGCCAGTAGTGACCGGCAGCCCGACAGTGTCGACGAGCAGTACTTC.

The chain uses TRBV7-8 and TRBJ2-5; 8 positions agree with TRBD2. The V gene's germline CDR1 is SGHVS and CDR2 FQNEAQ. The CDR3 consists of 16 residues. The trim removed 1 base at V and 5 bases at J, leaving 9 bases unmatched. The CDR3 DNA follows: TGTGCCAGCAGCTTAGAGGGAGCGGGAGAGCGGGAGACCCAGTACTTC. Translating it yields CASSLEGAGERETQYF.

This clone was counted between two and nine times. The chain has TRBV25-1 and TRBJ1-4; perhaps TRBD1 as D (5 bases). This CDR3 has 14 residues. V shed 8 bases and J shed 5 bases, with 15 bases lying between them. Germline values: CDR1 MGHDK, CDR2 SYGVNS. CDR3 sequence reads: CASSRRETNEKLFF. CDR3 nucleotide sequence: TGTGCCAGCTCCCGCAGGGAGACAAATGAAAAACTGTTTTTT.

This clone appeared a single time. The J gene is TRBJ1-2, the V gene TRBV4-1; 7 bases are a match to TRBD1. CDR1 and CDR2 (germline): MGHRA, YSYEKL. V shed 3 bases, J shed 1 base, and the junction held 5 bases outside the gene matches. The CDR3 is 15 residues long. CDR3 sequence reads: CASSHNQGVNYGYTF. The CDR3 DNA reads TGCGCCAGCAGCCACAACCAGGGGGTTAACTATGGCTACACCTTC.

This chain uses TRBV5-1 with TRBJ1-2, with 7 bases fitting TRBD1. Trimming cost V 2 bases and J 4 bases; bases outside gene matches: 8. This CDR3 is 15 amino acids long. In germline, CDR1 is SGHRS, CDR2 YFSETQ. For the CDR3, the DNA is TGCGCCAGCAGCTTTGGGCCAACAGGGGTCTATGGCTACACCTTC. Its protein is CASSFGPTGVYGYTF.

The J gene is TRBJ2-7, the V gene TRBV27; D remains unclear. The CDR3 contains 15 residues. Germline CDR1 is MNHEY and CDR2 is SMNVEV (reference sequence). V shed 4 bases and J shed 5 bases, with 18 bases lying between them. The CDR3 sequence: CASSSALGSLDEQYF. CDR3 sequence (DNA): TGTGCCAGCAGTTCCGCCCTGGGCAGTCTCGACGAGCAGTACTTC.

The J gene is TRBJ2-1, the V gene TRBV28; D gene unclear. CDR1 is MDHEN and CDR2 is SYDVKM in the germline V gene. Trimming cost V 5 bases and J 4 bases, with 9 bases left between them. The CDR3 consists of 13 residues. In DNA form, the CDR3 reads TGTGCCAGCAGTACCCTGGGGTACAATGAGCAGTTCTTC. Encoded protein: CASSTLGYNEQFF. The whole variable domain, filled in from reference TRBV28 and TRBJ2-1, reads DVKVTQSSRYLVKRTGEKVFLECVQDMDHENMFWYRQDPGLGLRLIYFSYDVKMKEKGDIPEGYSVSREKKERFSLILESASTNQTSMYLCASSTLGYNEQFFGPGTRLTVL.

This rearrangement joins TRBV4-3 to TRBJ2-5, with D maybe TRBD1 (6 bases). V was shortened by 3 bases and J by 2 bases, with 13 bases between the two germline ends. The CDR3 spans 15 residues. Germline assignment: CDR1 LGHNA and CDR2 YSLEER. The DNA for the CDR3 is TGCGCCAGCAGCCAGGCCGGGACAACGCAAGAGACCCAGTACTTC. This gives the protein CASSQAGTTQETQYF.

The rearrangement joins TRBV5-5 to TRBJ2-1; 7 bases line up with TRBD1. This CDR3 is 13 amino acids long. Germline CDR1 reads SGHKS; CDR2 reads YYEKEE (reference sequence). After removal of 4 bases from V and 5 bases from J, the junction contained 3 bases not matched to a gene. This chain's CDR3 is CASSVGQDNEQFF. The CDR3 nucleotides read TGTGCCAGCAGCGTAGGACAGGACAATGAGCAGTTCTTC.

This rearrangement joins TRBV28 to TRBJ2-2, with D perhaps TRBD1 (6 bases). The germline V and J ends were trimmed by 5 bases and 1 base, with 11 bases remaining between them. CDR1 is MDHEN, CDR2 SYDVKM, per germline. The CDR3 spans 15 residues. CDR3 bases: TGTGCCAGCAGTCTAGGGGGTGTGAACACCGGGGAGCTGTTTTTT. The encoded protein is CASSLGGVNTGELFF.

The rearrangement uses TRBV28 and TRBJ1-1; D is undetermined. Looked up from germline, CDR1 is MDHEN and CDR2 is SYDVKM. V lost 1 base and J lost 5, with 8 bases in between. The CDR3 covers 13 residues. CDR3 bases: TGTGCCAGCAGTTTATTGGGGTGGACTGAAGCTTTCTTT. It codes for CASSLLGWTEAFF.

The rearrangement links TRBV6-4 to TRBJ1-4; TRBD1 matches 7 bases. Looked up from germline, CDR1 is MRHNA and CDR2 is SNTAGT. V dropped 6 bases and J dropped 5; count of bases not matched to a gene: 9. The CDR3 has 15 residues. CDR3 protein: CASSAEGAPNEKLFF. In nucleotides, the CDR3 is TGTGCCAGCAGCGCCGAGGGGGCGCCCAATGAAAAACTGTTTTTT.

The chain has TRBV30 and TRBJ1-5; a weak D match, TRBD1 (6 bases). Germline lookup yields CDR1 GTSNPN and CDR2 SVGIG (reference sequence). V lost 5 bases, J lost 1 base, and 9 bases lay in between. The length of the CDR3 is 13 residues. DNA for the CDR3: TGTGCCTGGGATGACAGGAGCAATCAGCCCCAGCATTTT. The encoded protein is CAWDDRSNQPQHF.

J is TRBJ2-3 and V is TRBV5-1; D perhaps matches TRBD1 (5 bases). In germline, CDR1 is SGHRS, CDR2 YFSETQ. Between the trimmed V and J ends, which lost 2 bases and 0 bases, there was a span of 10 bases. The CDR3 runs 15 residues. CDR3 nucleotide sequence: TGCGCCAGCAGCTTACAGGCTTGGAGCACAGATACGCAGTATTTT. It encodes CASSLQAWSTDTQYF.

The chain employs TRBV5-1 and TRBJ2-7; tentatively, D is TRBD1 (6 bases). CDR3 size: 14 residues. V was pared by 4 bases and J by 1 base, with 12 bases between. Germline V lookup: CDR1 SGHRS, CDR2 YFSETQ. The CDR3 coding sequence is TGCGCCAGCAGCCAACCAGGGGCATCCTACGAGCAGTACTTC. Its translation is CASSQPGASYEQYF. The entire variable domain, with the rest obtained from reference TRBV5-1 and TRBJ2-7, is as follows: KAGVTQTPRYLIKTRGQQVTLSCSPISGHRSVSWYQQTPGQGLQFLFEYFSETQRNKGNFPGRFSGRQFSNSRSEMNVSTLELGDSALYLCASSQPGASYEQYFGPGTRLTVT.

DNA for the CDR3: TGTGCCAGCAGCGCCTCTCAGGGACAGATGTACGAGCAGTACTTC. It is translated as CASSASQGQMYEQYF. V usage is TRBV7-9 and J usage is TRBJ2-7; TRBD1 matches at 7 bases. The V and J ends lost 5 bases and 4 bases, in that order; junction bases with no gene match: 11. The CDR3 loop spans 15 amino acids. Germline lookup yields CDR1 SEHNR and CDR2 FQNEAQ (reference sequence).